This T cell receptor (beta chain) was sequenced during a study of Tregs in tolerant kidney transplant recipients (dated by TCRdb to about 2019). Notes on the research overall: The study used TCRbeta sequencing to identify donor-specific regulatory T cells before combined kidney and bone marrow transplantation, then tracked those cells after transplant. Several methods of expanding Tregs specific for an allogeneic donor were compared by TCRbeta repertoire sequencing in 3 healthy controls. General conclusions and limits of the study: Biological reproducibility was not examined directly, but technical replication error appeared to be minimal. The most biologically relevant and donor-specific TCRbeta repertoire appeared to be identified by expanding Tregs with activated donor B cells. Because the study included only a small number of patients, the results must be confirmed in larger populations and under other immunosuppression protocols.

Thawed PBMCs were FACS-sorted into unstimulated Tregs (CD4+CD25+CD127-), CD4+ non-Tregs (CD4+CD25-), CD4 cells and CD8 cells. Healthy control blood came either as purchased buffy coats or from healthy volunteers. Healthy control blood was processed to PBMCs by Ficoll density gradient and cryopreserved, and patient PBMCs were collected before and after transplant. The CDR3 covers 12 residues, taking in both the cysteine and the phenylalanine. CDR3 DNA only is kept here, 36 bases in frame from base 1. After removal of 7 bases from V and 7 bases from J, the junction retains 2 bases not matched to a gene. From the germline V gene, CDR1 is SQVTM and CDR2 is ANQGSEA. For TCRbeta CDR3 sequencing, genomic DNA from the sorted cells was extracted using the QIAGEN DNeasy Blood and Tissue Kit. High-throughput TCRbeta CDR3 sequencing, which included PCR amplification with bias correction and internal controls, was done commercially through immunoSEQ. The paper's processing steps were these. Unique productive TCRbeta sequences were defined by CDR3 nucleotide sequence when primers matched and otherwise by CDR3 amino acid sequence together with Vbeta and Jbeta genes. To correct sorting error, sequences shared between sorted populations at a frequency ratio of 2:1 or less were removed; the rest were assigned to the higher population. A sequence counted as donor-reactive if, in CFSE-low cells, the sequence had a frequency of at least 0.01% and was expanded at least 5-fold compared with unstimulated cells. Repertoire divergence was quantified by Jensen-Shannon divergence calculated from the top 100 TCRbeta sequences ranked by frequency. For samples with multiple sequencing runs, sorting error was corrected in each run separately before the runs were combined. Entries here come from immuneACCESS through TCRdb and include only in-frame sequences with V and J called. Some clones fail to appear in such tables; in the studies checked, an unresolved V gene covers under half of the shortfall, and the cause of the remainder is unknown. The DNA gave D and trimming, while V, J and clone size come from that table. This sample comprises hundreds of thousands of clones, around 82% of them detected only once. The ten most abundant clones make up less than 0.75% of the sample.

To note about this clone: The specificity of this receptor is unknown. Within one base of it there is no much larger clone, and no base qualities were kept.

The chain was built from TRBV29-1 and TRBJ1-4, and TRBD1 matches 11 of the central bases. Material: CD4+ T cells from blood. The TCR sequence derives from a human donor in good health. The nucleotide sequence is given as TGCAGCGGGACAGGGGGCATTGAAAAACTGTTTTTT. This sequence encodes CSGTGGIEKLFF.